This TCR beta chain was documented in a study of OX40 agonist ivuxolimab in advanced cancers. Across the whole study: Prior anti-PD-1, anti-PD-L1 or anti-CTLA-4 therapy did not bar entry, and roughly 40% had some.

CDR3 length equals 13 residues. The ends were cut back, 1 base at V and 4 bases at J, with 9 bases in the middle. Germline V gene lookup returns CDR1 SGHNT and CDR2 YYREEE (reference sequence). Profiled with immunoSEQ multiplex PCR; TCRdb holds only in-frame clones, not every one. The sample holds 50,000 to 75,000 clones, over 70% seen once. This chain connects TRBV5-4 to TRBJ2-7, with D possibly matching TRBD2 (5 bases). The origin of this receptor is an adult with an advanced solid tumor such as melanoma, head and neck, liver or kidney cancer. This specimen was CD4+ or CD8+ T cells sorted from blood, taken in a trial of the OX40 agonist ivuxolimab. Here the CDR3 DNA reads TGTGCCAGCAGCTTGCCGACTACATACGAGCAGTACTTC. This translates into CASSLPTTYEQYF.